This is a list of T cell receptor beta chains from one sample in a study of T cells in Graves' hyperthyroidism and ophthalmopathy. TCRdb reprocessed the multiplex PCR reads via MiXCR and lists one record per CDR3 protein. The sample holds around 600,000 distinct CDR3 sequences, roughly 45% seen once. The sample consisted of peripheral blood or thyroid tissue (not recorded which). These receptors all stem from an adult man with Graves' disease, either hyperthyroidism or ophthalmopathy (not recorded which). Each CDR3 is given with its conserved first and last residue. Fields, in order: J gene, D gene, clone size, V gene, CDR3 protein, CDR3 DNA. The D gene is left open where the match is weak. Size is omitted from some rows. Given values are once, few, many or a class for expanded clones.

TRBJ1-5	NA	many	TRBV24-1	CATSTTGTDQPQHF	TGTGCCACCAGTACTACAGGGACCGATCAGCCCCAGCATTTT
TRBJ1-2	NA	many	TRBV7-9	CASSLSQYGYTF	TGTGCCAGCAGCTTAAGCCAGTATGGCTACACCTTC
TRBJ1-5	NA	few	TRBV2	CASRDGTGYSNQPQHF	TGTGCCAGCAGGGACGGGACTGGCTATAGCAATCAGCCCCAGCATTTT
TRBJ1-1	NA	few	TRBV20-1	CSALDSAKPNTEAFF	TGCAGTGCTTTGGACAGCGCCAAGCCAAACACTGAAGCTTTCTTT
TRBJ2-7	NA	few	TRBV6-6	CASSYGGSVYEQYF	TGTGCCAGCAGTTACGGGGGATCGGTCTACGAGCAGTACTTC
TRBJ2-7	TRBD1	NA	TRBV12-3/TRBV12-4	CASSPSVTGAYEQYF	TGTGCCAGCAGTCCTTCTGTGACAGGGGCCTACGAGCAGTACTTC
TRBJ1-5	NA	NA	TRBV12-3/TRBV12-4	CASSLNGEDSNQPQHF	TGTGCCAGCAGTTTAAACGGCGAGGATAGCAATCAGCCCCAGCATTTT
TRBJ1-4	NA	few	TRBV25-1	CASSQGVTTNEKLFF	TGTGCCAGCAGCCAAGGGGTAACAACTAATGAAAAACTGTTTTTT
TRBJ1-1	TRBD1	NA	TRBV6-5	CASRNQGTVNTEAFF	TGTGCCAGCAGAAACCAAGGGACAGTGAACACTGAAGCTTTCTTT
TRBJ2-5	TRBD1	NA	TRBV7-2	CASSGTGNQPQYF	TGTGCCAGCAGCGGGACAGGAAATCAGCCCCAGTACTTC
TRBJ1-1	NA	NA	TRBV7-9	CASSLRSRATEAFF	TGTGCCAGCAGCTTGCGCTCCAGGGCCACTGAAGCTTTCTTT
TRBJ1-2	NA	NA	TRBV29-1	CSSGNLDGYTF	TGCAGCTCAGGGAATTTGGATGGCTACACCTTC
TRBJ1-6	NA	many	TRBV7-3	CASSLSGGNSPLHF	TGTGCCAGCAGCTTATCTGGGGGTAATTCACCCCTCCACTTT
TRBJ1-6	NA	many	TRBV25-1	CASSEWTERNSPLHF	TGTGCCAGCAGTGAATGGACAGAACGTAATTCACCCCTCCACTTT
TRBJ1-4	TRBD1	NA	TRBV25-1	CASSELQGVDEKLFF	TGTGCCAGCAGTGAATTGCAGGGGGTGGATGAAAAACTGTTTTTT
TRBJ1-5	NA	NA	TRBV7-9	CASSEGHASNRPQHF	TGTGCCAGCAGCGAGGGGCATGCTAGCAATCGGCCCCAGCATTTT